The 6 T cell receptor beta chains reported below all come from one sample, sequenced in a study of blood T cell repertoires in COVID-19. The data were produced by immunoSEQ multiplex PCR, yet TCRdb's version contains in-frame clones alone and is incomplete. The sample includes 150,000 or so clones, around 90% of them seen just once. Specimen: peripheral blood. These receptors were obtained from a man aged 60 to 75 with COVID-19, enrolled during active disease.

The DNA of the CDR3 is TGTGCCAGCAGTAGCATTCTCGAGCAGTACTTC. Translation: CASSSILEQYF. V and J are TRBV6-5 and TRBJ2-7; D not certain. The CDR3 totals 11 residues. Germline assignment: CDR1 MNHEY and CDR2 SVGAGI. Trimming removed 5 bases at V and 6 bases at J, with 8 bases between.

The V call is TRBV7-2, the J call TRBJ1-1, with D unclear. This CDR3 is 15 amino acids long. Trimming took off 0 bases at V and 2 bases at J, with 10 bases between the two ends. The V gene's germline CDR1 is SGHTA and CDR2 FQGNSA. The CDR3 coding sequence is TGTGCCAGCAGCTTAGCGCCAGGATTTAACACTGAAGCTTTCTTT. This sequence encodes CASSLAPGFNTEAFF. The variable domain in full, with the rest retrieved from reference TRBV7-2 and TRBJ1-1, is GAGVSQSPSNKVTEKGKDVELRCDPISGHTALYWYRQSLGQGLEFLIYFQGNSAPDKSGLPSDRFSAERTGGSVSTLTIQRTQQEDSAVYLCASSLAPGFNTEAFFGQGTRLTVV.

In its sample, this clone was seen once. V usage is TRBV2 and J usage is TRBJ1-3; 10 bases map to TRBD1. V dropped 5 bases and J dropped 2; count of bases not matched to a gene: 6. The CDR3 length is 16 residues. Germline V gene sequence: CDR1 SNHLY, CDR2 FYNNEI. In nucleotides, the CDR3 is TGTGCCAGCAGTCGTCCGGGACAGGGGACTGGAAACACCATATATTTT. This translates into CASSRPGQGTGNTIYF.

This rearrangement joins TRBV10-3 to TRBJ2-2, with TRBD2 identical over 8 bases. The CDR3 covers 14 residues. CDR1 is ENHRY and CDR2 is SYGVKD in the germline V gene. Losses at the gene ends were 7 bases for V and 4 bases for J; bases not matched to a gene: 5. Written as DNA, the CDR3 is TGTGCCATCACCGGGAGGGGGGTCACCGGGGAGCTGTTTTTT. Protein product: CAITGRGVTGELFF.

V gene TRBV12-3 or TRBV12-4 combines with J gene TRBJ2-1; no clear D. The CDR3 is 12 amino acids. With 1 base removed from V and 9 bases from J, the gap between germline ends came to 7 bases. CDR3 protein: CASSLGQAEQFF. In DNA form, the CDR3 reads TGTGCCAGCAGTTTAGGTCAGGCTGAGCAGTTCTTC.

This chain connects TRBV12-5 to TRBJ1-1; D not certain. Germline CDR1 is LGHNT and CDR2 is FRNRAP. V dropped 1 base and J dropped 11 bases, with 14 bases sitting between them. This CDR3 region has 13 residues. CDR3 sequence reads: CASGLDSGGKAFF. In DNA form, the CDR3 reads TGTGCTAGTGGTTTGGATTCGGGAGGGAAGGCTTTCTTT.